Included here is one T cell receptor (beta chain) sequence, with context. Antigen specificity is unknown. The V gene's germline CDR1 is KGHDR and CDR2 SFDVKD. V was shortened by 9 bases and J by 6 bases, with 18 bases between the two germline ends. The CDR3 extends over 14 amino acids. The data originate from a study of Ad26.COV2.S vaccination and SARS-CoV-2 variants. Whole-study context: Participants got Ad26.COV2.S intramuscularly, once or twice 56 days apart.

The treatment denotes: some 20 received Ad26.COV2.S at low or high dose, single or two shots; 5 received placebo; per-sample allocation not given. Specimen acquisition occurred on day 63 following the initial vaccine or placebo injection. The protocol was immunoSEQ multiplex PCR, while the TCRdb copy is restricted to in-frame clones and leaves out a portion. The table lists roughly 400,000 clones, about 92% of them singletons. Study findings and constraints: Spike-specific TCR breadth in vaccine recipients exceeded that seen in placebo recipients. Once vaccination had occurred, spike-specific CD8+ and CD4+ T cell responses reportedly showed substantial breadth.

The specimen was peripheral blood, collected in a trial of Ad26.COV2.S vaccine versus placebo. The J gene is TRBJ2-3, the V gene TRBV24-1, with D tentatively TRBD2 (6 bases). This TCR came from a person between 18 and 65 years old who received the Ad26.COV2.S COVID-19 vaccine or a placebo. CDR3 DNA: TGTGCCACCGGGGGGTATATGGATGCCGATACGCAGTATTTT. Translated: CATGGYMDADTQYF.